Below, one TCR beta chain is given with its context. Its specificity is unknown. These data belong to a study of identical twins. From germline, CDR1 is LGHDT and CDR2 YNNKEL (reference sequence). V lost 1 base and J 6 bases, leaving 10 bases between the germline ends. This CDR3 has 14 amino acids. TCRdb reanalysed the 5' RACE reads using MiXCR and keeps one entry per CDR3 protein. The sample has 200,000 to 300,000 distinct CDR3 sequences; roughly a tenth are singletons. Study findings and constraints: Reduced insertions were recorded for abundant cord blood beta clonotypes, with no such pattern in memory repertoires.

The sample consisted of memory T cells sorted from blood. This TCR was recovered from a middle-aged man in good health. The chain recombines TRBV3-1 with TRBJ1-5, with D possibly matching TRBD1 (6 bases). The CDR3 DNA sequence: TGTGCCAGCAGCCAAGGTACAGGGTCTCAGCCCCAGCATTTT. Amino acids: CASSQGTGSQPQHF.